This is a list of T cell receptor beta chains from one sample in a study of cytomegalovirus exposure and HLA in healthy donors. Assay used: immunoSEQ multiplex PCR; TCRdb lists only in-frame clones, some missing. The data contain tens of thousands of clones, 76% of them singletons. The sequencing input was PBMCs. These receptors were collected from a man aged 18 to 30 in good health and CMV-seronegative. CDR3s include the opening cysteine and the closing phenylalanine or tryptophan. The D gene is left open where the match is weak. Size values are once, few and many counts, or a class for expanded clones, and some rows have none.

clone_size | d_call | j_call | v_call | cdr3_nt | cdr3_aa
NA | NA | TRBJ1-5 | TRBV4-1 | TGCGCCAGCAGCCACAACCCCGACGGAGAGCCCCAGCATTTT | CASSHNPDGEPQHF
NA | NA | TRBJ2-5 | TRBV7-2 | TGTGCCAGCAGCTTAGCCGGTTTAGCCCAGTACTTC | CASSLAGLAQYF
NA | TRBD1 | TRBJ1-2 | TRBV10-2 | TGCGCCAGCAGTATGGACAGGGCTGCCTATGGCTACACCTTC | CASSMDRAAYGYTF
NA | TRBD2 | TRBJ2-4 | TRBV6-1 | TGTGCCAGCAGTGTGGGTAGCGGGGGGGCTTGGAACATTCAGTACTTC | CASSVGSGGAWNIQYF
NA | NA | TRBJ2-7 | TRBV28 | TGTGCCAGCAGTTACGCCCCTAGCCCACATCAGTACTTC | CASSYAPSPHQYF
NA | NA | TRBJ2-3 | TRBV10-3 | TGTGCCATCAGTCGGGGGACAGATAGCACAGATACGCAGTATTTT | CAISRGTDSTDTQYF
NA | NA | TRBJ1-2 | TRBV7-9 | TGTGCCAGCAGTCTCGGCGGGAGCCGCGAATCCACCTTC | CASSLGGSRESTF
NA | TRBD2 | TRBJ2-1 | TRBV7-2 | TGTGCCAGCAGCTTAGAGGCCCTTACTAGCGGGGGGGCTAGGAATGAGCAGTTCTTC | CASSLEALTSGGARNEQFF
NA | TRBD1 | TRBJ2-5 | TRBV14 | TGTGCCAGCAGTCCTCGCAGGGGGTCGGAGACCCAGTACTTC | CASSPRRGSETQYF
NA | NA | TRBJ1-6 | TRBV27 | TGTGCCAGCAGCTTCCGAGGAGGACTAGGGGGCTCCTATAATTCACCCCTCCACTTT | CASSFRGGLGGSYNSPLHF
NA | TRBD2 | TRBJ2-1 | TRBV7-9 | TGTGCCAGCAGCTTAACGGCGGGGGGGCCCAATGAGCAGTTCTTC | CASSLTAGGPNEQFF
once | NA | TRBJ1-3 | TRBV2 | TGTGCCAGCAGTGATCCTTGGTCGGGGGTCCTGGAAAACACCATATATTTT | CASSDPWSGVLENTIYF
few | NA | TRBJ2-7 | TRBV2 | TGTGCCAGCAGTGAAAGGATCCGGGGATGGGAGCAGTACTTC | CASSERIRGWEQYF
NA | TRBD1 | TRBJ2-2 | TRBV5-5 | TGTGCCAGCGGGAGGACAGGGGGCGCGGACACCGGGGAGCTGTTTTTT | CASGRTGGADTGELFF
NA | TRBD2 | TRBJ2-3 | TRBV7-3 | TGTGCCAGCAGCAAGACTAGCGGGGCGAGCACAGATACGCAGTATTTT | CASSKTSGASTDTQYF
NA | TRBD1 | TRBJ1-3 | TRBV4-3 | TGCGCCAGCTCCGGGACAGGTTCACCCGGAAACACCATATATTTT | CASSGTGSPGNTIYF
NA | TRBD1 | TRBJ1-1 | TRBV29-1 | TGCAGCGTTAGGGACAGGGGGGGCACTGAAGCTTTCTTT | CSVRDRGGTEAFF
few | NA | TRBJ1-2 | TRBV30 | TGTGCCTGGGAGGACAGCCGGCTCGGTTTGGCTAACTATGGCTACACCTTC | CAWEDSRLGLANYGYTF
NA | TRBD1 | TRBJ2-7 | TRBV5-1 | TGCGCCAGCAGCCTAACCATGGGACAGGCGTACGAGCAGTACTTC | CASSLTMGQAYEQYF
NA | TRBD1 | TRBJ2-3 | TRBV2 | TGTGCCAGCAGTGAGGGGACAGGGTCCACAGATACGCAGTATTTT | CASSEGTGSTDTQYF
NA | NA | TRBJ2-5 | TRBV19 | TGTGCCAGTAGTCCACGACAGGGAGGAGGAGAGACCCAGTACTTC | CASSPRQGGGETQYF
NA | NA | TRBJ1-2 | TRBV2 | TGTGCCAGCACCACCGGCTATGGCTACACCTTC | CASTTGYGYTF
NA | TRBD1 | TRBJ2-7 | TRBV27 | TGTGCCAGCAGTCAAAGACAGGGTCGGTCTTACGAGCAGTACTTC | CASSQRQGRSYEQYF
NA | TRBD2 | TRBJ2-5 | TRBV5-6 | TGTGCCAGCAGCTTGGGAGCGGGGGGGCGGCGCCAAGAGACCCAGTACTTC | CASSLGAGGRRQETQYF
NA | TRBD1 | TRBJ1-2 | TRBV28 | TGTGCCAGCAGTCGGACAGGGGATGGCTACACCTTC | CASSRTGDGYTF
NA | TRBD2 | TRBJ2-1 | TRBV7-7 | TGTGCCAGCAGCCGACTAGCGGGGGGGCGGAATGAGCAGTTCTTC | CASSRLAGGRNEQFF
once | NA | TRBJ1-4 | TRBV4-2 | TGTGCCAGCAGCTTCAGGGAAAAGGGAAAACTGTTTTTT | CASSFREKGKLFF
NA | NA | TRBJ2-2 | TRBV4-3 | TGCGCCAGCAGCCAAGATACGGCGAACACCGGGGAGCTGTTTTTT | CASSQDTANTGELFF
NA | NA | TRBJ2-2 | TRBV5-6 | TGTGCCAGCAGCTCCTCGAGAGCCCCTTTTGAGAACACCGGGGAGCTGTTTTTT | CASSSSRAPFENTGELFF
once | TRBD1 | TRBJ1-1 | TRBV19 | TGTGCCAGTAGTATTGGCAGGGGGCAGATGAACACTGAAGCTTTCTTT | CASSIGRGQMNTEAFF
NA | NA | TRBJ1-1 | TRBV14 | TGTGCCAGCAGCCGTTCATTGAACACTGAAGCTTTCTTT | CASSRSLNTEAFF
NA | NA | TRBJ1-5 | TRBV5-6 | TGTGCCAGCAGCTTGGCCCAGGGAACTCAGCCCCAGCATTTT | CASSLAQGTQPQHF
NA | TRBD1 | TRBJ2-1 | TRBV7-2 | TGTGCCAGCAGCAAGGGACAGCTCTCCTACAATGAGCAGTTCTTC | CASSKGQLSYNEQFF
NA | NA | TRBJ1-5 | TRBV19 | TGTGCCAGTAGTATGGGGAGAGCTGGAGGCAATCAGCCCCAGCATTTT | CASSMGRAGGNQPQHF
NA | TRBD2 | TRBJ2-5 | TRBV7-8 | TGTGCCAGCAGCCCTGGACTAGCGGGGGGTGGGGTAGAGACCCAGTACTTC | CASSPGLAGGGVETQYF
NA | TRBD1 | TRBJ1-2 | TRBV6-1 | TGTGCCAGCAGTGAATTGCAATGGGACAGGGAGCTGCCTGCCTATGGCTACACCTTC | CASSELQWDRELPAYGYTF
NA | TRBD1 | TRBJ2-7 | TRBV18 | TGTGCCAGCTCGTCCGGGACAGGGACTTCCTACGAGCAGTACTTC | CASSSGTGTSYEQYF
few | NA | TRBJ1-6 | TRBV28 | TGTGCCAGCAGTTCCGGAGGCAATTCACCCCTCCACTTT | CASSSGGNSPLHF
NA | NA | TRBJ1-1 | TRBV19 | TGTGCCAGTAGTATAGTCGTGGCACCAAACACTGAAGCTTTCTTT | CASSIVVAPNTEAFF
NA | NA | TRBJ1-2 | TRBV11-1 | TGTGCCAGCAGCTCGAACCCGGGAGACTATGGCTACACCTTC | CASSSNPGDYGYTF
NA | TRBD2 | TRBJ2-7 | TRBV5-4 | TGTGCCAGCAGCTTGGGAACTAGCGGGGGCGTCTACGAGCAGTACTTC | CASSLGTSGGVYEQYF